These 26 T cell receptor beta chains were sequenced from one sample in a study of OX40 agonist ivuxolimab in advanced cancers. Sequencing used immunoSEQ multiplex PCR; TCRdb keeps in-frame clones, though not all of them. The sample has 58,000 or so clones; 80% to 90% are singletons. The source was CD4+ or CD8+ T cells sorted from blood, collected in a trial of the OX40 agonist ivuxolimab. The receptors come from an adult with an advanced solid tumor such as melanoma, head and neck, liver or kidney cancer.

This chain uses TRBV9 with TRBJ2-2; 8 bases agree with TRBD1. The CDR3 loop spans 16 amino acids. The junction had 11 bases not matched to a gene; V was cut back by 4 bases and J by 6 bases. The germline V gene encodes CDR1 SGDLS and CDR2 YYNGEE. The CDR3 DNA sequence: TGTGCCAGCAGCATCGGACAGGGAACGTTATCCGGGGAGCTGTTTTTT. Amino acid sequence: CASSIGQGTLSGELFF.

The chain is built from TRBV4-1 and TRBJ2-3; 8 bases line up with TRBD1. The germline CDR1 and CDR2 sequences are MGHRA and YSYEKL. The CDR3 consists of 16 residues. The V gene end was trimmed by 1 base and the J gene end by 1 base; junction bases not matched to a gene: 4. CDR3 residues: CASSQVIQGGTDTQYF. In DNA form, the CDR3 reads TGCGCCAGCAGCCAAGTTATACAGGGGGGCACAGATACGCAGTATTTT.

This clone came up once. The chain recombines TRBV6-5 with TRBJ1-6; D gene unclear. Per the germline V gene, CDR1 is MNHEY and CDR2 is SVGAGI. V gave up 5 bases and J gave up 7 bases, with 12 bases separating them. This CDR3 spans 14 amino acids. The CDR3 region is CASSHQSLNSPLHF. CDR3 in DNA: TGTGCCAGCAGTCATCAGAGCCTGAATTCACCCCTCCACTTT.

CDR3 region: CASSYFSNGQPQHF. DNA for the CDR3: TGTGCCAGCAGTTACTTCTCAAATGGACAGCCCCAGCATTTT. The chain couples TRBV6-6 to TRBJ1-5; D remains ambiguous. V dropped 1 base and J dropped 7 bases, with 11 bases sitting between them. The CDR3 loop spans 14 amino acids. The V gene's germline CDR1 is MNHNY and CDR2 SVGAGI (reference sequence).

The chain uses TRBV5-1 and TRBJ1-4; 8 bases align to TRBD1. The CDR3 spans 18 residues. V trimming: 0 bases; J trimming: 0 bases; junction bases outside the gene matches: 7. The V gene's germline CDR1 is SGHRS and CDR2 YFSETQ. CDR3 protein: CASSLAQGAPATNEKLFF. In DNA form, the CDR3 reads TGCGCCAGCAGCTTGGCCCAGGGGGCGCCGGCAACTAATGAAAAACTGTTTTTT.

The gene calls are TRBV7-9 and TRBJ1-1, with no clear D. CDR1 and CDR2 (germline): SEHNR, FQNEAQ (reference sequence). V lost 4 bases and J lost 6, with 9 bases in between. There are 12 residues in the CDR3. CDR3 DNA: TGTGCCAGCAGCTACTCGTACGCTGAAGCTTTCTTT. Residues: CASSYSYAEAFF.

The sample holds a few counts of this clone. The gene calls are TRBV29-1 and TRBJ2-1; 9 nucleotides agree with TRBD2. V lost 7 bases and J lost 5; bases outside the gene matches: 12. The CDR3 runs 15 residues. Germline loops: CDR1 SQVTM, CDR2 ANQGSEA. The CDR3 DNA sequence: TGCAGCGCCGCAAGCGGGGGGACACCTAACAATGAGCAGTTCTTC. It encodes CSAASGGTPNNEQFF.

The gene calls are TRBV7-9 and TRBJ1-4; unclear D gene. V shed 3 bases and J shed 5 bases, with 16 bases lying between them. There are 16 residues in the CDR3. Germline CDR1 reads SEHNR; CDR2 reads FQNEAQ (reference sequence). CDR3 region: CASSFGPNSQNEKLFF. The CDR3 bases are TGTGCCAGCAGCTTCGGACCAAACTCTCAAAATGAAAAACTGTTTTTT. Variable domain in full (rest from reference TRBV7-9 and TRBJ1-4): DTGVSQNPRHKITKRGQNVTFRCDPISEHNRLYWYRQTLGQGPEFLTYFQNEAQLEKSRLLSDRFSAERPKGSFSTLEIQRTEQGDSAMYLCASSFGPNSQNEKLFFGSGTQLSVL.

V gene TRBV29-1 combines with J gene TRBJ2-1; 10 bases line up with TRBD2. After removal of 3 bases from V and 0 bases from J, the junction contained 8 bases not matched to a gene. Germline assignment: CDR1 SQVTM and CDR2 ANQGSEA. The CDR3 has 17 residues. CDR3 DNA: TGCAGCGTTGAGTACCTAGCGGGAGCTAGCTCCTACAATGAGCAGTTCTTC. It is translated as CSVEYLAGASSYNEQFF.

V usage is TRBV28 and J usage is TRBJ2-7; 7 bases are a match to TRBD2. This CDR3 comprises 14 residues. Per germline, CDR1 MDHEN and CDR2 SYDVKM. The junction had 5 bases not matched to a gene; V was cut back by 6 bases and J by 0 bases. The CDR3 sequence: CASSQLAISYEQYF. As DNA, the CDR3 is TGTGCCAGCAGCCAACTAGCGATCTCCTACGAGCAGTACTTC.

The chain couples TRBV7-9 to TRBJ1-2; the D is unclear. Germline assignment: CDR1 SEHNR and CDR2 FQNEAQ (reference sequence). V gave up 4 bases and J gave up 6 bases, with 12 bases separating them. This CDR3 contains 13 residues. The CDR3 reads CASSYPGGNGYTF. The CDR3 DNA reads TGTGCCAGCAGCTACCCTGGCGGAAATGGCTACACCTTC.

The chain is built from TRBV30 and TRBJ2-1, with D possibly being TRBD1 or TRBD2 (5 bases each). Germline CDR1 and CDR2: GTSNPN and SVGIG (reference sequence). This CDR3 spans 15 amino acids. Trimming removed 5 bases at V and 2 bases at J, with 16 bases between. The CDR3 sequence is CAWAPVGDPYNEQFF. CDR3 coding DNA: TGTGCCTGGGCCCCGGTGGGGGACCCCTACAATGAGCAGTTCTTC.

The chain combines TRBV28 with TRBJ2-3; 7 nucleotides align to TRBD2. Germline assignment: CDR1 MDHEN and CDR2 SYDVKM. The CDR3 runs to 17 residues. The V segment lost 2 bases and the J segment 1 base; nucleotides outside the gene matches: 9. This CDR3 reads CASSLGEGWHGTDTQYF. In DNA, the CDR3 is TGTGCCAGCAGTTTAGGGGAGGGGTGGCACGGCACAGATACGCAGTATTTT.

The rearrangement joins TRBV4-1 to TRBJ2-1; 12 bases align to TRBD2. The germline gives CDR1 MGHRA, CDR2 YSYEKL. CDR3 length equals 15 residues. The trim removed 3 bases at V and 8 bases at J, leaving 5 bases unmatched. CDR3 nucleotides: TGCGCCAGCAGCCAGGCTAGCGGGAGGGCCTATGAGCAGTTCTTC. Residues: CASSQASGRAYEQFF.

V usage is TRBV27 and J usage is TRBJ1-5; D not certain. The germline V and J ends were trimmed by 7 bases and 7 bases, with 11 bases remaining between them. There are 12 residues in the CDR3. Germline V gene data show CDR1 as MNHEY and CDR2 as SMNVEV (reference sequence). The CDR3, as DNA: TGTGCCAGCAACACCCGGGGACAGCCCCAGCATTTT. It codes for CASNTRGQPQHF.

This clone was seen just once. The chain uses TRBV28 and TRBJ2-7, with TRBD2 matching 8 bases. This CDR3 region has 15 residues. V was pared by 3 bases and J by 2 bases, with 6 bases of the junction left unmatched. Germline V lookup: CDR1 MDHEN, CDR2 SYDVKM. CDR3 sequence (DNA): TGTGCCAGCAGTTTCTCTCTAGCGGGTACCTACGAGCAGTACTTC. Translated: CASSFSLAGTYEQYF. The entire variable domain, with the rest obtained from reference TRBV28 and TRBJ2-7, is as follows: DVKVTQSSRYLVKRTGEKVFLECVQDMDHENMFWYRQDPGLGLRLIYFSYDVKMKEKGDIPEGYSVSREKKERFSLILESASTNQTSMYLCASSFSLAGTYEQYFGPGTRLTVT.

This chain connects TRBV25-1 to TRBJ2-7, with a possible D match to TRBD2 (6 bases). This CDR3 is built from 14 residues. Trimming left V 3 bases short and J 2 bases short, with 11 bases between. The germline gives CDR1 MGHDK, CDR2 SYGVNS. CDR3 amino acids: CASSEEWGAYEQYF. CDR3 sequence (DNA): TGTGCCAGCAGTGAGGAGTGGGGGGCCTACGAGCAGTACTTC.

V and J are TRBV11-2 and TRBJ2-7, with TRBD1 identical over 8 bases. V lost 8 bases, J lost 1 base, and 7 bases stayed unmatched. Germline loops: CDR1 SGHAT, CDR2 FQNNGV. This CDR3 spans 14 amino acids. In DNA, the CDR3 is TGTGCCAGCCTCGACCGGGACAGGTCCTACGAGCAGTACTTC. Amino acid sequence: CASLDRDRSYEQYF.

Details on this clone: Other DNA sequences in this sample translate to the same CDR3. The rearrangement uses TRBV19 and TRBJ2-7, with 11 nucleotides matching TRBD1. Germline V lookup: CDR1 LNHDA, CDR2 SQIVND (reference sequence). The CDR3 totals 14 residues. V shed 6 bases, J shed 2 bases, and the junction held 3 bases outside the gene matches. The CDR3: CASSPGQGAYEQYF. DNA for the CDR3: TGTGCCAGTAGCCCGGGACAGGGGGCCTACGAGCAGTACTTC.

Worth noting for this clone: Other DNA sequences in the sample encode the same CDR3. The rearrangement uses TRBV7-9 and TRBJ2-7; weak D call: TRBD1 (5 bases). This CDR3 has 13 amino acids. Germline V gives CDR1 SEHNR, CDR2 FQNEAQ (reference sequence). The ends were cut back, 0 bases at V and 4 bases at J, with 7 bases in the middle. CDR3 nucleotides: TGTGCCAGCAGCTTAGCGCAGGGTTACGAGCAGTACTTC. Translated, it gives CASSLAQGYEQYF.

J is TRBJ1-5 and V is TRBV28; 7 bases match TRBD1. V lost 8 bases and J lost 2; bases outside the gene matches: 0. Germline V gives CDR1 MDHEN, CDR2 SYDVKM. The CDR3 contains 12 residues. The DNA of the CDR3 is TGTGCCAGCGGGACAGGCAATCAGCCCCAGCATTTT. Translating it yields CASGTGNQPQHF.

This clone was observed a few times. The chain uses TRBV4-1 and TRBJ2-1, with D perhaps TRBD2 (6 bases). V shed 4 bases and J shed 9 bases, with 16 bases lying between them. The CDR3 contains 14 residues. Germline loops: CDR1 MGHRA, CDR2 YSYEKL. CDR3 coding DNA: TGCGCCAGCAGCCTACATACCGGGACTGCTGAGCAGTTCTTC. It translates to CASSLHTGTAEQFF.

The V call is TRBV14, the J call TRBJ2-1, with TRBD2 matching 10 bases. Trimming at V came to 4 bases and at J to 7 bases, leaving 7 bases not matched to a gene. The CDR3 consists of 15 residues. Per germline, CDR1 SGHDN and CDR2 FVKESK. CDR3 in amino acids: CASSLWTSGTNEQFF. The CDR3 DNA reads as TGTGCCAGCAGCCTTTGGACTAGCGGAACTAATGAGCAGTTCTTC.

By share, this clone ranks as medium-sized. This chain joins TRBV4-1 and TRBJ1-5; no definite D call. The CDR3 is made up of 12 amino acids. The germline CDR1 and CDR2 sequences are MGHRA and YSYEKL. V lost 5 bases and J 2 bases, leaving 4 bases between the germline ends. This CDR3 reads CASSSGNQPQHF. The DNA for the CDR3 is TGCGCCAGCAGCTCGGGCAATCAGCCCCAGCATTTT.

The rearrangement links TRBV30 to TRBJ2-7, with a possible D match to TRBD2 (5 bases). V dropped 0 bases and J dropped 2 bases, with 11 bases sitting between them. The CDR3 spans 14 residues. The germline V gene encodes CDR1 GTSNPN and CDR2 SVGIG (reference sequence). CDR3 DNA sequence: TGTGCCTGGAGTGTAGGTACCGGGGCCTACGAGCAGTACTTC. Protein sequence: CAWSVGTGAYEQYF.

The chain uses TRBV9 and TRBJ2-7; TRBD2 aligns across 7 bases. CDR3 length: 12 residues. V lost 3 bases and J lost 6; bases outside the gene matches: 3. The germline CDR1 and CDR2 sequences are SGDLS and YYNGEE. The CDR3 DNA is TGTGCCAGCAGCGGACTAGCTTCCGAGCAGTACTTC. Translated: CASSGLASEQYF. Full variable domain (rest looked up from reference TRBV9 and TRBJ2-7): DSGVTQTPKHLITATGQRVTLRCSPRSGDLSVYWYQQSLDQGLQFLIQYYNGEERAKGNILERFSAQQFPDLHSELNLSSLELGDSALYFCASSGLASEQYFGPGTRLTVT.